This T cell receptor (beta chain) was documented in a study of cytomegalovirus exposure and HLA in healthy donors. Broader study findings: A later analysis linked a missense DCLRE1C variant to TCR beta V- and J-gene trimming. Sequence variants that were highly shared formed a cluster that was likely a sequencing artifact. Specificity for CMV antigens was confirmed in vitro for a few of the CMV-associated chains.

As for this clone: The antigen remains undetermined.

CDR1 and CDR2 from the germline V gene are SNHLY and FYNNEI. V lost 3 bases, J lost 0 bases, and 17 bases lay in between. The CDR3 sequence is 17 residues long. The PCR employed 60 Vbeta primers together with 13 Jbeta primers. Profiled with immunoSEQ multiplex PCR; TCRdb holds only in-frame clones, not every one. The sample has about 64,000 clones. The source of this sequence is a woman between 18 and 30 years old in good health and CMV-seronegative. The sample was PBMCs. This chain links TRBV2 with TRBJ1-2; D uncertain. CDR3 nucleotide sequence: TGTGCCAGCAGTGACGGGAGGAGGCGGACCACTAACTATGGCTACACCTTC. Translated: CASSDGRRRTTNYGYTF.